A selection of T cell receptor beta chains follows, all from one sample in a study of OX40 agonist ivuxolimab in advanced cancers. Repertoires were generated with immunoSEQ multiplex PCR, while TCRdb's copy carries only in-frame clones and drops some. The data hold fewer than 85,000 clones, with over 80% observed a single time. Source: CD4+ or CD8+ T cells sorted from blood, taken in a trial of the OX40 agonist ivuxolimab. The source is an adult with an advanced solid tumor such as melanoma, head and neck, liver or kidney cancer. Both conserved end residues are part of each CDR3. The order of the fields is V gene, clone size, D gene, J gene, CDR3 protein, CDR3 DNA. D genes are given only for firm matches. Only some rows state a clone size, as once, few, many or a class for expanded clones.

TRBV29-1	.	TRBD2	TRBJ2-5	CSVERGTSAQETQYF	TGCAGCGTTGAGCGGGGGACTAGCGCACAAGAGACCCAGTACTTC
TRBV5-4	.	TRBD1	TRBJ2-3	CASSWDRGSADTQYF	TGTGCCAGCAGCTGGGACAGGGGCTCGGCAGATACGCAGTATTTT
TRBV28	few	.	TRBJ1-1	CASSLAGRRTEAFF	TGTGCCAGCAGTTTAGCAGGGAGACGGACTGAAGCTTTCTTT
TRBV30	.	.	TRBJ2-3	CAWRLMGADTQYF	TGTGCCTGGAGATTAATGGGGGCAGATACGCAGTATTTT
TRBV28	.	TRBD1	TRBJ1-2	CASKRTGKIGYTF	TGTGCCAGCAAGCGGACAGGGAAGATTGGCTACACCTTC
TRBV18	.	.	TRBJ2-1	CASSPWQSSYNEQFF	TGTGCCAGCTCACCGTGGCAGTCGAGTTACAATGAGCAGTTCTTC
TRBV10-1	.	.	TRBJ1-1	CASSESPRVSRTEAFF	TGCGCCAGCAGTGAGTCCCCCAGGGTGTCAAGAACTGAAGCTTTCTTT
TRBV11-1	.	.	TRBJ2-5	CASSLRSTQGSETQYF	TGTGCCAGCAGCCTTCGGTCCACACAGGGATCGGAGACCCAGTACTTC
TRBV18	.	.	TRBJ1-5	CASSQGRENNQPQHF	TGTGCCAGCTCCCAAGGCAGGGAAAACAATCAGCCCCAGCATTTT
TRBV11-2	few	.	TRBJ2-3	CASSRYTDTQYF	TGTGCCAGCAGCCGGTACACAGATACGCAGTATTTT
TRBV5-1	.	TRBD2	TRBJ2-2	CASSLVLAGNTGELFF	TGCGCCAGCAGCTTGGTTCTAGCGGGGAACACCGGGGAGCTGTTTTTT
TRBV9	.	TRBD1	TRBJ1-2	CASSSRGGWYGYTF	TGTGCCAGCAGCTCCAGAGGGGGCTGGTATGGCTACACCTTC
TRBV5-5	.	.	TRBJ1-3	CASSLVLSGNTIYF	TGTGCCAGCAGCTTGGTGCTATCTGGAAACACCATATATTTT